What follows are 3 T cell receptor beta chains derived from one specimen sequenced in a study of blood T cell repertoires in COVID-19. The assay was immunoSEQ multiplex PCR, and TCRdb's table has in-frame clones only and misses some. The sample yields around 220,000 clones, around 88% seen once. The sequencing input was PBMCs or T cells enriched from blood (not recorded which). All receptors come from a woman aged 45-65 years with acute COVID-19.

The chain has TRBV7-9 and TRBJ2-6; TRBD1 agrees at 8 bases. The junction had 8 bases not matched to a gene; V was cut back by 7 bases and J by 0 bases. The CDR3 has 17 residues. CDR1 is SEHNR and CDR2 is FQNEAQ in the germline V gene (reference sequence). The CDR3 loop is CASTPDRAPSGANVLTF. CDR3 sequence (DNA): TGTGCCAGCACCCCGGACAGGGCACCCTCTGGGGCCAACGTCCTGACTTTC.

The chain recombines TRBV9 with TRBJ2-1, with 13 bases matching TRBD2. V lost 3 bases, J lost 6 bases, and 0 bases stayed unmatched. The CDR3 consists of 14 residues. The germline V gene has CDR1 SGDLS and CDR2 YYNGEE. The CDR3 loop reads CASSGTSGSNEQFF. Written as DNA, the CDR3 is TGTGCCAGCAGCGGGACTAGCGGGAGCAATGAGCAGTTCTTC.

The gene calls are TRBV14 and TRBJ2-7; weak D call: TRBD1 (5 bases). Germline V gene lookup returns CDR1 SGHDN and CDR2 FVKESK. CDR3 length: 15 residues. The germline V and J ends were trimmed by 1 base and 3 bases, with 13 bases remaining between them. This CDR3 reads CASSQGGPPLYEQYF. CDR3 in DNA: TGTGCCAGCAGCCAAGGGGGCCCACCTCTCTACGAGCAGTACTTC.